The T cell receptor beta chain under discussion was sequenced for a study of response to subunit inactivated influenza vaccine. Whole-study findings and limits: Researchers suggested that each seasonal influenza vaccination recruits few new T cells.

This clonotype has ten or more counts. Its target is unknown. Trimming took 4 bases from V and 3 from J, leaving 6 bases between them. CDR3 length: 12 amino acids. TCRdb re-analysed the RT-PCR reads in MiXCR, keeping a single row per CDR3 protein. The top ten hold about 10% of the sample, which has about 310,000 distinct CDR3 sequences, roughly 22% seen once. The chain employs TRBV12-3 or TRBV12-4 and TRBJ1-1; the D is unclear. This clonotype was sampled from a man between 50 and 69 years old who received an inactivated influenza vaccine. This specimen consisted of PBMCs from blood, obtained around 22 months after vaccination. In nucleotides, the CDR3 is TGTGCCAGCAGTTATGGTGACACTGAAGCTTTCTTT. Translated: CASSYGDTEAFF.